The clone carrying this T cell receptor (beta chain) was seen at least ten times. Its specificity is unknown. The data derive from a study of Graves' ophthalmopathy and Graves' hyperthyroidism. Study-wide points: Most expanded thyroid clonotypes above 0.001 frequency also appeared in blood.

The length of the CDR3 is 13 residues. CDR1 is SGHRS, CDR2 YFSETQ, per germline. Trimming removed 4 bases from V and 1 base from J, with 8 bases in between. As the template, RNA transcripts were used to amplify TCR beta CDR3 regions. HTBI-primed RT-PCR formed the first round, and a multiplex PCR formed the second. MiXCR was run by TCRdb on the multiplex PCR reads, yielding one entry per CDR3 protein. The sample holds 1 million to 1.3 million distinct CDR3 sequences, about 40% seen once. The genes are TRBV5-1 and TRBJ1-1; a possible D gene is TRBD1 (5 bases). The sequence came from an adult man with Graves' hyperthyroidism. Sequencing used peripheral blood or thyroid tissue (not recorded which). The CDR3 sequence: CASSQQENTEAFF. CDR3 coding DNA: TGCGCCAGCAGCCAACAGGAGAACACTGAAGCTTTCTTT. Full variable domain (remainder filled in from reference TRBV5-1 and TRBJ1-1): KAGVTQTPRYLIKTRGQQVTLSCSPISGHRSVSWYQQTPGQGLQFLFEYFSETQRNKGNFPGRFSGRQFSNSRSEMNVSTLELGDSALYLCASSQQENTEAFFGQGTRLTVV.